This entry is about one T cell receptor beta chain. The data were taken from a study of blood T cell repertoires in COVID-19. For the study at large: COVID-19 samples from acute and convalescent phases originated in the United States, Italy and Spain. PBMCs, B-cell-depleted T cells, or T cells were the source of the cDNA or gDNA that made up the material.

The authors' processing: Reference gene primer amplification gave nucleated cell count estimates. Clones were sequenced by immunoSEQ multiplex PCR, and TCRdb holds only the in-frame ones, with some missing. Clone size and the V and J calls come from that table; the DNA yielded D and trimming. The sample includes around 84,000 clones, around 83% of them seen just once. Specimen: peripheral blood. This sequence was found in a man older than 75 with active or convalescent COVID-19.

The CDR3 loop is CASSEAPGGIYEQYF. In nucleotides, the CDR3 is TGTGCCAGCAGCGAAGCCCCCGGCGGGATCTACGAGCAGTACTTC. The gene calls are TRBV9 and TRBJ2-7; a possible D gene is TRBD2 (6 bases). This CDR3 has 15 residues. The V gene lost 3 bases and the J gene lost 3 bases, with 16 bases spanning the gap. Germline CDR1 reads SGDLS; CDR2 reads YYNGEE.